Below, 15 T cell receptor beta chains from the same sample are listed, as sequenced in a study of monozygotic twins with inflammatory bowel disease. TCRdb reprocessed the 5' RACE reads and keeps a single row for each CDR3 protein, giving no DNA. This specimen shows roughly 100,000 distinct CDR3 sequences; the ten leading clones hold under 2.5%. Input material: blood. These receptors all stem from a human donor with ulcerative colitis or Crohn's disease, or a healthy co-twin of an affected twin (not recorded which).

CDR3: CASGGLVAQYF. The gene calls are TRBV6-2 or TRBV6-3 and TRBJ2-3; TCRdb lists TRBD2, though no DNA is available to test this call. The CDR3 is made up of 11 amino acids. Germline assignment: CDR1 MNHEY and CDR2 SVGEGT.

The chain links TRBV7-9 to TRBJ1-2. Germline V gene data show CDR1 as SEHNR and CDR2 as FQNEAQ (reference sequence). The CDR3 consists of 15 residues. This CDR3 reads CASSLITRITGGYTF.

The V call is TRBV7-2, the J call TRBJ1-5; TCRdb designates TRBD1, a call that cannot be tested without DNA. The CDR3 consists of 15 residues. Germline V gene sequence: CDR1 SGHTA, CDR2 FQGNSA. CDR3 residues: CASSVSQGAGQPQHF.

The rearrangement uses TRBV3-1 and TRBJ1-4; TCRdb's D call, TRBD1, is unchecked because there is no DNA. The CDR3 is 16 residues long. CDR1 and CDR2 (germline): LGHDT, YNNKEL (reference sequence). CDR3 in amino acids: CASSQRGTAINEKLFF.

V usage is TRBV20-1 and J usage is TRBJ2-7; TCRdb gives TRBD2 as the D gene, but with no DNA this cannot be confirmed. The CDR3 is made up of 18 amino acids. Germline V gene lookup returns CDR1 DFQATT and CDR2 SNEGSKA (reference sequence). The CDR3 is CSARDKGGLAGGPREQYF.

V is TRBV4-3 and J is TRBJ2-1; TCRdb's D gene call, TRBD2, goes unchecked for lack of DNA. Germline CDR1 and CDR2: LGHNA and YSLEER. The CDR3 is 17 residues long. CDR3 protein: CASSPWLAGGLPNEQFF.

The chain couples TRBV20-1 to TRBJ1-3. The CDR3 spans 13 residues. CDR1 is DFQATT, CDR2 SNEGSKA, per germline (reference sequence). CDR3 amino acids: CSARAASGNTIYF.

The CDR3 is CSASPLAGANTGELFF. This chain joins TRBV20-1 and TRBJ2-2; TCRdb gives TRBD2 as the D gene, but with no DNA this cannot be confirmed. Germline CDR1 DFQATT, CDR2 SNEGSKA (reference sequence). This CDR3 has 16 amino acids.

This rearrangement joins TRBV6-5 to TRBJ2-7. CDR3 length: 13 residues. The germline CDR1 and CDR2 sequences are MNHEY and SVGAGI. Here the CDR3 reads CATLNPSDREQYF.

The chain combines TRBV5-1 with TRBJ2-1. CDR1 and CDR2 (germline): SGHRS, YFSETQ. The CDR3 totals 13 residues. The CDR3 spells CASSARTANEQFF. Full variable domain (missing parts from reference TRBV5-1 and TRBJ2-1): KAGVTQTPRYLIKTRGQQVTLSCSPISGHRSVSWYQQTPGQGLQFLFEYFSETQRNKGNFPGRFSGRQFSNSRSEMNVSTLELGDSALYLCASSARTANEQFFGPGTRLTVL.

This chain connects TRBV9 to TRBJ1-4; TCRdb designates TRBD1, a call that cannot be tested without DNA. The germline CDR1 and CDR2 sequences are SGDLS and YYNGEE. The CDR3 runs 15 residues. CDR3 protein: CASSPQGLANEKLFF. Together with reference TRBV9 and TRBJ1-4, the CDR3 gives the full variable domain: DSGVTQTPKHLITATGQRVTLRCSPRSGDLSVYWYQQSLDQGLQFLIQYYNGEERAKGNILERFSAQQFPDLHSELNLSSLELGDSALYFCASSPQGLANEKLFFGSGTQLSVL.

The chain carries TRBV5-1 and TRBJ2-3; TCRdb's D call of TRBD1 is untestable without DNA. The CDR3 spans 16 residues. CDR1 and CDR2 from the germline V gene are SGHRS and YFSETQ. CDR3 amino acids: CASSSDGRGPTDTQYF.

The chain is built from TRBV7-3 and TRBJ2-3. This CDR3 is 15 amino acids long. Germline assignment: CDR1 SGHTA and CDR2 FQGTGA. The chain's CDR3 is CASSLMVGSTDTQYF.

This chain joins TRBV6-5 and TRBJ1-2; TCRdb lists TRBD1, though no DNA is available to test this call. This CDR3 spans 12 amino acids. Germline CDR1 is MNHEY and CDR2 is SVGAGI. CDR3 sequence reads: CASSYRAGGTTF.

The gene calls are TRBV12-3 or TRBV12-4 and TRBJ2-3; the D call of TRBD2 rests on TCRdb alone, since no DNA is present to check it. The CDR3 is 15 amino acids. The CDR3 here is CASSPLVGPTDTQYF.